This T cell receptor (beta chain) was identified during a study of molecular identifiers for immune sequencing clone quantification. This CDR3 is 14 amino acids long. Germline CDR1 is MDHEN and CDR2 is SYDVKM. V was pared by 2 bases and J by 6 bases, with 10 bases between. Study observations and caveats: For highly expanded clones, sizes could be underestimated when identical TCR molecules share a barcode.

About this clonotype itself: Its antigen is not known.

Previously reported methods and listed TCR primers produced the bulk TCR libraries. Via MiXCR, TCRdb re-called the PCR reads, giving one row per CDR3 protein. The repertoire holds over 550,000 distinct CDR3 sequences, with roughly 27% as singletons. The chain employs TRBV28 and TRBJ2-2, with D maybe TRBD2 (5 bases). Sample: naive CD8+ T cells from blood, with Jurkat cell RNA spiked in. As for subset: FACS-sorted CD8+CD4-CCR7+CD45RA+ naive T cells. This receptor was taken from a human donor in good health. Some libraries in this study had Jurkat cell RNA spiked in. The DNA of the CDR3 is TGTGCCAGCAGTTTACCGGGAAGGTCCGGGGAGCTGTTTTTT. Translating it yields CASSLPGRSGELFF.